This passage covers 16 T cell receptor beta chains from one sample sequenced in a study of T cells in Graves' hyperthyroidism and ophthalmopathy. TCR beta CDR3 sequences were amplified from RNA transcripts. Carried out on the TCR CDR3, a first-round RT-PCR used the HTBI primer set. One entry per CDR3 protein results from TCRdb running MiXCR on the multiplex PCR reads. The data contain a few hundred thousand distinct CDR3 sequences, about 15% of them singletons. The sample comprised blood. The receptor source for this set is a woman in her 30s with Graves' hyperthyroidism.

This clonotype appeared a few times. The chain links TRBV9 to TRBJ2-7, with TRBD2 as a possible D gene (6 bases). This CDR3 has 14 residues. Germline V gene data show CDR1 as SGDLS and CDR2 as YYNGEE. Trimming left V 4 bases short and J 0 bases short, with 11 bases between. The CDR3 bases are TGTGCCAGCAGCCTTACGGGAGCCTCCTACGAGCAGTACTTC. Encoded protein: CASSLTGASYEQYF.

This sequence joins TRBV9 and TRBJ2-7; D possibly corresponds to TRBD2 (7 bases). This CDR3 is 16 amino acids long. V lost 0 bases and J lost 2, with 15 bases in between. CDR1 SGDLS and CDR2 YYNGEE come from the germline V gene. The CDR3 DNA reads TGTGCCAGCAGCGTAGCTCCGGGGGGCTCCCCCTACGAGCAGTACTTC. The encoded protein is CASSVAPGGSPYEQYF.

This clonotype appeared a few times. CDR3 residues: CSVGGRLSYGYTF. The CDR3 DNA sequence: TGCAGCGTTGGGGGCAGGTTAAGCTATGGCTACACCTTC. The chain is built from TRBV29-1 and TRBJ1-2; maybe TRBD1 (5 bases). Per the germline V gene, CDR1 is SQVTM and CDR2 is ANQGSEA. The CDR3 length is 13 residues. Trimming took off 4 bases at V and 4 bases at J, with 13 bases between the two ends.

This clonotype showed up just a few times. This sequence joins TRBV12-3 or TRBV12-4 and TRBJ1-5, with no clear D. The CDR3 extends over 15 amino acids. The germline V and J ends were trimmed by 3 bases and 0 bases, with 9 bases remaining between them. CDR3 coding DNA: TGTGCCAGCAGTTTTAGTTTGGGTAGCAATCAGCCCCAGCATTTT. It specifies CASSFSLGSNQPQHF.

This clonotype has at least ten counts. The chain carries TRBV3-1 and TRBJ2-1; tentatively, D is TRBD1 (6 bases). The germline gives CDR1 LGHDT, CDR2 YNNKEL (reference sequence). The V gene lost 3 bases and the J gene lost 6 bases, with 12 bases spanning the gap. The CDR3 has 14 residues. This CDR3 is CASSQGARVNEQFF. The CDR3, as DNA: TGTGCCAGCAGCCAGGGGGCACGCGTCAATGAGCAGTTCTTC.

This clonotype occurred many times. The V and J genes are TRBV7-2 and TRBJ2-7, with 10 bases identical to TRBD2. The V gene end was trimmed by 5 bases and the J gene end by 6 bases; junction bases not matched to a gene: 10. Germline values: CDR1 SGHTA, CDR2 FQGNSA. The CDR3 is made up of 15 amino acids. CDR3 in amino acids: CASSLSGRAGGEQYF. The CDR3 nucleotides read TGTGCCAGCAGCCTCAGCGGGAGGGCCGGGGGCGAGCAGTACTTC. Full variable domain (rest looked up from reference TRBV7-2 and TRBJ2-7): GAGVSQSPSNKVTEKGKDVELRCDPISGHTALYWYRQSLGQGLEFLIYFQGNSAPDKSGLPSDRFSAERTGGSVSTLTIQRTQQEDSAVYLCASSLSGRAGGEQYFGPGTRLTVT.

There are many counts of this clonotype. The chain joins TRBV10-3 to TRBJ2-5, with TRBD2 matching 14 bases. The germline V gene encodes CDR1 ENHRY and CDR2 SYGVKD. With V trimmed by 6 bases and J by 1 base, 1 base remained unmatched. CDR3 length: 15 residues. The CDR3 reads CAISGTSGGQETQYF. The CDR3 nucleotides are TGTGCCATCAGCGGGACTAGCGGGGGCCAAGAGACCCAGTACTTC.

The rearrangement joins TRBV29-1 to TRBJ1-3; D unclear. Deletions cut 6 bases from V and 0 bases from J, with 12 bases between. Germline V gives CDR1 SQVTM, CDR2 ANQGSEA. CDR3 length: 14 residues. The CDR3 region has the DNA TGCAGCGTGGTCCGGGCCAACTCTGGAAACACCATATATTTT. As protein: CSVVRANSGNTIYF.

This clonotype was seen at least ten times. V gene TRBV20-1 combines with J gene TRBJ2-5, with TRBD2 matching over 7 bases. V gave up 4 bases and J gave up 3 bases; unmatched junction bases: 5. CDR1 and CDR2 from the germline V gene are DFQATT and SNEGSKA (reference sequence). The CDR3 is 13 residues long. DNA for the CDR3: TGCAGTGCTATTCTAGGGAGGGAAGAGACCCAGTACTTC. This gives the protein CSAILGREETQYF.

The chain employs TRBV7-9 and TRBJ1-3, with D perhaps matching TRBD1 (5 bases). V was cut by 6 bases and J by 3 bases, with 18 bases left in between. The CDR3 is 16 residues long. CDR1 and CDR2 from the germline V gene are SEHNR and FQNEAQ (reference sequence). DNA for the CDR3: TGTGCCAGCAGTTTCACGTCCGGGGGTCATGGAAACACCATATATTTT. It codes for CASSFTSGGHGNTIYF. Together with reference TRBV7-9 and TRBJ1-3, the CDR3 gives the full variable domain: DTGVSQNPRHKITKRGQNVTFRCDPISEHNRLYWYRQTLGQGPEFLTYFQNEAQLEKSRLLSDRFSAERPKGSFSTLEIQRTEQGDSAMYLCASSFTSGGHGNTIYFGEGSWLTVV.

The table lists this clonotype with many counts. The V and J genes are TRBV7-6 and TRBJ2-1; D is unresolved. V was pared by 5 bases and J by 10 bases, with 12 bases between. The CDR3 length is 12 residues. Germline assignment: CDR1 SGHVS and CDR2 FNYEAQ. The CDR3 here is CASSPPLGEQFF. DNA for the CDR3: TGTGCCAGCAGCCCGCCCCTTGGGGAGCAGTTCTTC.

The table lists this clonotype with many counts. The CDR3 here is CASSQYGIQETQYF. CDR3 nucleotides: TGTGCCAGCAGCCAATACGGTATCCAAGAGACCCAGTACTTC. The rearrangement joins TRBV3-1 to TRBJ2-5; D uncertain. The CDR3 has 14 residues. Germline V gene sequence: CDR1 LGHDT, CDR2 YNNKEL (reference sequence). Trimming cost V 2 bases and J 1 base, with 8 bases left between them.

The table lists this clonotype with a few counts. This rearrangement joins TRBV7-8 to TRBJ1-2; unclear D gene. V shed 7 bases and J shed 3 bases, with 15 bases lying between them. Germline lookup yields CDR1 SGHVS and CDR2 FQNEAQ. The CDR3 consists of 14 residues. CDR3 sequence reads: CASTPLSTDYGYTF. The CDR3 DNA is TGTGCCAGCACCCCCCTTAGCACTGACTATGGCTACACCTTC.

V is TRBV30 and J is TRBJ2-1, with 11 bases that match TRBD2. The CDR3 is made up of 15 amino acids. The germline gives CDR1 GTSNPN, CDR2 SVGIG (reference sequence). After removal of 0 bases from V and 8 bases from J, the junction contained 6 bases not matched to a gene. The CDR3 loop reads CAWSVGTSGIDEQFF. The DNA of the CDR3 is TGTGCCTGGAGTGTGGGGACTAGCGGTATAGATGAGCAGTTCTTC.

This clonotype has at least ten counts. The V gene is TRBV11-1, the J gene TRBJ2-7; D may be TRBD2 (6 bases). This CDR3 has 13 residues. V lost 3 bases to trimming and J lost 5 bases, with 11 bases between them. The germline V gene encodes CDR1 SGHAT and CDR2 FQDESV (reference sequence). The CDR3 bases are TGTGCCAGCAGCTTCGCGGGACTCGACGAGCAGTACTTC. Protein product: CASSFAGLDEQYF. Full variable domain (rest looked up from reference TRBV11-1 and TRBJ2-7): EAEVAQSPRYKITEKSQAVAFWCDPISGHATLYWYRQILGQGPELLVQFQDESVVDDSQLPKDRFSAERLKGVDSTLKIQPAELGDSAMYLCASSFAGLDEQYFGPGTRLTVT.

The chain carries TRBV19 and TRBJ2-2, with D possibly being TRBD1 or TRBD2 (5 bases each). This CDR3 region has 14 residues. Deletions cut 7 bases from V and 0 bases from J, with 9 bases between. Per the germline V gene, CDR1 is LNHDA and CDR2 is SQIVND (reference sequence). In DNA form, the CDR3 reads TGTGCCAGTAATGTGGGACCGAACACCGGGGAGCTGTTTTTT. This encodes CASNVGPNTGELFF.